This T cell receptor beta chain was captured in a study of cytomegalovirus exposure and HLA in healthy donors. Study-level information: The roughly 130 validation repertoires used the same platform as the roughly 700 first-cohort repertoires (as reported by a later analysis).

Overall study results and limits: Some TCR beta chains (around 180 of them) were listed as cytomegalovirus-associated. It was reportedly the case that the classifier diagnosed cytomegalovirus status with high specificity and sensitivity.

On this clone itself: No antigen is known for it.

Using immunoSEQ multiplex PCR, the repertoire was profiled, and TCRdb retains in-frame clones only, with some absent. The data show some 120,000 clones, approximately 89% seen once. This clonotype was sampled from a man under 40 in good health and CMV-seronegative. Material: PBMCs.

The chain's CDR3 is CASSLGQGAPGGYTF. The CDR3 nucleotides are TGTGCCAGCAGCTTAGGACAGGGGGCGCCGGGTGGCTACACCTTC. The J gene is TRBJ1-2, the V gene TRBV7-6; 10 positions match TRBD1. This CDR3 is 15 amino acids long. CDR1 is SGHVS and CDR2 is FNYEAQ in the germline V gene. The V segment lost 1 base and the J segment 7 bases; nucleotides outside the gene matches: 6. Looking up the rest from reference TRBV7-6 and TRBJ1-2 gives the full variable domain: GAGVSQSPRYKVTKRGQDVALRCDPISGHVSLYWYRQALGQGPEFLTYFNYEAQQDKSGLPNDRFSAERPEGSISTLTIQRTEQRDSAMYRCASSLGQGAPGGYTFGSGTRLTVV.